This T cell receptor (beta chain) was identified in a study of blood T cell repertoires in COVID-19. CDR1 and CDR2 (germline): SGHKS, YYEKEE (reference sequence). This CDR3 has 15 amino acids. Trimming left V 4 bases short and J 4 bases short, with 14 bases between. Clones were sequenced by immunoSEQ multiplex PCR, and TCRdb holds only the in-frame ones, with some missing. This sample has a few hundred thousand clones, with roughly 88% found just once. This TCR was recovered from a young woman who had recovered from COVID-19. Sequenced sample: PBMCs or T cells enriched from blood (not recorded which). V usage is TRBV5-5 and J usage is TRBJ1-4; D not resolved. This CDR3 reads CASSLYRTRNEKLFF. The CDR3 nucleotides read TGTGCCAGCAGCCTTTACAGAACCCGTAATGAAAAACTGTTTTTT.